The T cell receptor beta chain under discussion was sequenced for a study of cytomegalovirus exposure and HLA in healthy donors (dated by TCRdb to about 2017). About the full investigation: An earlier analysis of approximately 640 of the donors reported 250 to 300 Gb of sequence data and around 110 million unique TCR beta sequences from about 200 million T cells. About 310 gigabases of sequencing data and approximately 85 million unique TCR sequences were included in an early release covering several hundred HLA-typed donors. Among almost 400 genotyped donors of the cohort, an average of about 240,000 unique TCR beta nucleotide sequences were sequenced per donor, around 20% of them non-productive. To study patterns of TCR occurrence, a later analysis re-analyzed previously published TCR beta repertoires from around 700 donors and added high-resolution HLA genotyping. All discovery cohort repertoires had been generated on a single sequencing platform. The study was designed to test whether signatures of past pathogen exposure could be identified by cataloging public T cell receptors. Genome-wide SNP genotypes for about 65% of the 666 donors were used in a later genetic analysis, which treated that subset as a discovery cohort. The study profiled the T cell repertoires of under 850 subjects by immunosequencing and related them to cytomegalovirus serostatus. An earlier analysis of around 640 of the donors used high-throughput TCR beta sequencing to judge whether each TCR beta V gene segment behaved as functional or pseudogenic. To predict cytomegalovirus infection status, the study brought together high-throughput TCR immunosequencing, statistical association of individual TCRs with disease status, and machine learning. Among the roughly 380 genotyped donors, roughly 80% belonged to the genetic ancestry cluster associated with self-reported Caucasian donors. The number of typed donors differed by locus: about 620-630 for A, B, C, DRB1 and DQB1; approximately 530 for DQA1; approximately 610 for DPA1; and roughly 490 for DPB1. Donor age, sex, ethnicity and CMV serostatus were compiled alongside the repertoire data. Both class I and class II loci were covered by HLA typing, at four-digit resolution. Because of strong linkage in the cohort, four to six DR-DQ haplotypes were treated as single units for association and clustering. In the later analysis, no new phenotypic data were used to find candidate immune exposures; instead, reliance was placed on TCR beta sequences and their occurrence across donors. Along with the roughly 700-subject first cohort, a separate validation cohort of over a hundred different subjects was used. General findings and caveats noted by the study authors: A total of fewer than 200 TCR beta chains were listed by the study as associated with cytomegalovirus. The earlier analysis of some 560 of the donors excluded seventeen rarely observed V segments, including chromosome 9 orphons, because counts were too low. A later genetic analysis reported fewer N-insertions in productive TCRs among donors in an Asian-associated ancestry cluster than the approximately 700-donor mean. At a false discovery rate of 0.05, a later analysis linked around 17,000 TCR beta sequences to specific HLA alleles. Correlated functional status among segregating V segments might reflect linkage disequilibrium, but an unknown experimental factor could not be ruled out. Cytomegalovirus status was reported to be diagnosed by the classifier with high specificity and sensitivity in both the original and validation cohorts. The authors suggested that the approach could potentially be generalized to other disease states and immunological phenotypes. A later genetic analysis associated a missense DCLRE1C variant with V-gene and J-gene trimming of TCR beta chains, and an independent cohort replicated the association. A further reported finding was that TCR beta sequences accurately predicted the HLA-A and HLA-B alleles for most subjects in the first cohort. Some IMGT-functional V segments, including TRBV6-2 and TRBV6-3, could not be distinguished by the 87-base-pair reads and were therefore excluded. In a later analysis, most CMV-associated TCR beta chains were found to appear HLA-restricted, with HLA associations seemingly driven largely by CMV exposure. In a later analysis, HLA-associated TCR beta chains showed more clonal expansion and lower generation probabilities than non-associated chains that were equally common. Because HLA typing was missing for some donors at each locus, association tests included only the typed subset. A few of the identified cytomegalovirus-associated TCR beta chains were confirmed in vitro to be specific for cytomegalovirus antigens. When HLA alleles, especially DR and DQ, strongly co-occurred, TCR associations were difficult to assign to individual alleles. Immune exposure information for the cohort was limited to CMV serostatus. Across donors, most TCR sequences were observed very rarely, whereas some public TCRs were present in many individuals. In an earlier analysis of about 550 of the donors, most TCR beta V segments were observed in productive rearrangements about 87% or about 30% of the time, broadly matching IMGT annotations. The cohort was sequenced for TCR beta chains only, and without alpha or paired-chain data the features that could be detected were limited. Sequencing depth was assumed to be roughly uniform across donors in the presence/absence analyses, though that assumption may not hold. According to a later analysis, TCR association rates differed among HLA loci, with DRB1 alleles showing the most associated TCRs and HLA-C alleles showing the fewest. According to a later analysis, parvovirus B19, influenza, CMV and Epstein-Barr virus appeared linked to several top co-occurrence clusters. A group of highly shared sequence variants was considered likely to be a technical artifact of the sequencing pipeline.

From the cysteine up to the phenylalanine, the CDR3 has a length of 16 residues. Just the 48-base CDR3 DNA is kept, in frame starting at base 1. Reading the germline V gene gives CDR1 SNHLY and CDR2 FYNNEI. At the junction V is shortened by 8 bases and J by 5 bases; bases outside the gene matches: 13. The library was obtained by the immunoSEQ multiplex PCR assay. The multiplex PCR relied on a mix of 60 forward primers for TCR Vbeta segments and 13 reverse primers for TCR Jbeta segments. Amplification of the CDR3 region of rearranged TCR beta genes was performed with a multiplex PCR assay on genomic DNA. The amplified TCR beta libraries were sequenced on the Illumina HiSeq System as 87-base-pair reads. Per the source publication's procedure: A later analysis tallied about 77 million unique TCR beta chains across the 666 repertoires, and some 10 million of those chains were shared by two or more donors. Raw reads were error-corrected and collapsed into unique sequences with a nearest-neighbor algorithm that merged closely related sequences to remove PCR and sequencing errors. Alignment of CDR3 sequences to IMGT reference sequences was used to assign V, D and J gene segments. Each retained sequence needed at least a six-nucleotide match to both a V gene segment and a J gene segment. Rearrangements were called productive when the CDR3 lacked stop codons and stayed in frame with V and J; all others were non-productive. Following IMGT convention, CDR3 was defined as the stretch from the second conserved V-encoded cysteine to the conserved J-encoded phenylalanine. The earlier analysis of some 600 of the donors excluded sequences that lacked an unambiguous match to a single V gene segment. An earlier analysis of several hundred of the donors called V segments functional above 56.7% productive rearrangements and segregating when the between-donor standard deviation exceeded 5%. To diagnose cytomegalovirus status from the catalog of TCR beta chain sequences, a statistical classification framework was built. In a later analysis, V and J genes were assigned by comparing TCR nucleotide sequences against IMGT/GENE-DB human TR gene sequences. A later analysis assigned CDR3 sequences and most-parsimonious VDJ recombination scenarios with the TCRdist pipeline. A later analysis defined each TCR beta chain by its CDR3 amino acid sequence plus V-gene family, and excluded reads lacking a unique V-gene family. To address suspected cross-contamination and a sequencing artifact, a later analysis removed under 600 highly shared, low-generation-probability nucleotide sequences. A later analysis calculated a clonal expansion index for each public chain from normalized within-repertoire ranks of inferred template counts. Generation probabilities in a later analysis came from a VDJ recombination model fitted to out-of-frame rearrangements, and those results were checked against IGoR. A later analysis scored TCR-TCR, TCR-HLA and TCR-CMV co-occurrence with hypergeometric tests, applying a repertoire-size bias correction to TCR pairs. A later analysis estimated false discovery rates by permuting HLA or CMV assignments 20 times. A later analysis grouped co-occurring TCRs with DBSCAN, adding TCRdist sequence similarity when clustering within HLA-allele-positive subsets. Repertoires with fewer than 30,000 or more than 120,000 public chains were left out of co-occurrence clustering, as were a few repertoires with anomalous nucleotide sharing. TCRdb stores this immuneACCESS table with in-frame sequences only. Part of the clones is absent; in the studies checked, under half of the shortfall reflects unresolved V genes, and no reason is known for the rest. V, J and clone size derive from that table, while D and trimming were established from the DNA sequence. This sample's table has entries for 150,000 to 200,000 clones. 0.75% to 0.85% of the sample is held by the ten biggest clonotypes.

The cohort was made up of approximately 670 healthy bone marrow donors. At the time of sampling, every cohort member was nominally healthy, though immune exposures that went unrecorded were likely present. The donor was CMV seropositive and was included in the group of approximately 300 seropositive cohort members. Each donor provided a peripheral blood sample, and peripheral blood mononuclear cells were used for TCR beta sequencing. Genomic DNA was extracted from the blood cell samples with the Qiagen DNeasy Blood Extraction Kit. For this clone: This receptor's antigen is unknown.

In this chain, TRBV2 is recombined with TRBJ2-3; 10 central nucleotides agree with TRBD2. This sequence was found in a woman aged 18-29 years in good health and CMV-seropositive. Sequencing input: PBMCs. The CDR3 is CASPGGSGRAGDTQYF. The nucleotides read TGTGCCAGCCCTGGGGGCAGCGGGAGGGCAGGAGATACGCAGTATTTT.